Below, 13 T cell receptor beta chains from the same sample are listed, as sequenced in a study of identical twins. A single record per CDR3 protein comes from TCRdb applying MiXCR to the 5' RACE reads. The data contain more than 350,000 distinct CDR3 sequences, roughly 9% of them seen just once; the ten biggest clones take up 8% to 9.5%. The material sequenced was naive T cells sorted from blood. Every receptor here comes from a woman aged 45-60 years in good health.

V is TRBV5-1 and J is TRBJ1-1; 11 nucleotides align to TRBD1. V was clipped by 0 bases and J by 6 bases; unmatched bases: 4. The CDR3 length is 15 residues. Germline CDR1 SGHRS, CDR2 YFSETQ. CDR3 residues: CASSLGDRGFAEAFF. DNA of the CDR3: TGCGCCAGCAGCTTGGGGGACAGGGGGTTCGCTGAAGCTTTCTTT.

This clonotype showed up just a few times. The rearrangement uses TRBV7-9 and TRBJ2-7, with TRBD1 identical over 11 bases. The CDR3 totals 15 residues. Germline V lookup: CDR1 SEHNR, CDR2 FQNEAQ (reference sequence). V dropped 5 bases and J dropped 8; count of bases not matched to a gene: 11. The chain's CDR3 is CASSTPRDRGYKQYF. CDR3 DNA sequence: TGTGCCAGCAGCACACCACGGGACAGGGGGTATAAGCAGTACTTC.

This clonotype was found many times. V is TRBV4-1 and J is TRBJ1-2; D gene unclear. Trimming shortened V by 1 base and J by 0 bases, and 9 bases separated the two germline ends. Germline-derived CDR1 and CDR2 are MGHRA and YSYEKL. The length of the CDR3 is 15 residues. The CDR3: CASSQVGRANYGYTF. DNA of the CDR3: TGCGCCAGCAGCCAAGTGGGAAGGGCTAACTATGGCTACACCTTC.

This clonotype was recorded a few times. Lacking the conserved final phenylalanine or tryptophan, this CDR3 likely reflects a read error. No DNA is shown, since the ends of the CDR3 on it are uncertain; the CDR3 is the one TCRdb lists. The chain joins TRBV10-3 to TRBJ1-2. Ends included, the CDR3 has 9 residues. Germline lookup yields CDR1 ENHRY and CDR2 SYGVKD. The CDR3 loop reads CAIRAMTPK.

This clonotype appeared a few times. The rearrangement links TRBV20-1 to TRBJ1-4, with a tentative D call TRBD1 (5 bases). Germline values: CDR1 DFQATT, CDR2 SNEGSKA (reference sequence). Trimming removed 0 bases at V and 6 bases at J, with 14 bases between. The CDR3 consists of 15 residues. The CDR3 reads CSARDRGLVDEKLFF. CDR3 in DNA: TGCAGTGCTAGAGATCGGGGGTTAGTCGATGAAAAACTGTTTTTT.

The chain employs TRBV5-5 and TRBJ2-1, with D possibly TRBD1 on 5 matching bases. The CDR3 contains 15 residues. CDR1 and CDR2 from the germline V gene are SGHKS and YYEKEE (reference sequence). Trimming left V 2 bases short and J 8 bases short, with 17 bases between. In DNA form, the CDR3 reads TGTGCCAGCAGCTTTTTGGCAGGGATGTCCCATGAGCAGTTCTTC. Its protein product is CASSFLAGMSHEQFF.

This clonotype has at least ten counts. This rearrangement joins TRBV20-1 to TRBJ2-7; D is uncertain. The V gene's germline CDR1 is DFQATT and CDR2 SNEGSKA (reference sequence). CDR3 length: 14 residues. V was shortened by 2 bases and J by 3 bases, with 14 bases between the two germline ends. In DNA form, the CDR3 reads TGCAGTGCTAGATTGACCCAGCGTGGCTACGAGCAGTACTTC. Its translation: CSARLTQRGYEQYF.

This clonotype was observed a few times. The rearrangement uses TRBV20-1 and TRBJ2-1; TRBD2 agrees at 7 bases. The CDR3 is made up of 15 amino acids. V shed 5 bases and J 5 bases; nucleotides not matched to a gene: 12. CDR1 DFQATT and CDR2 SNEGSKA come from the germline V gene (reference sequence). CDR3 sequence: CSAYSWAGVDNEQFF. The CDR3 nucleotides are TGCAGTGCTTACTCTTGGGCGGGGGTGGACAATGAGCAGTTCTTC.

There are a few counts of this clonotype. The V gene is TRBV5-6, the J gene TRBJ1-2; a possible D gene is TRBD1 (5 bases). This CDR3 has 20 residues. The germline V and J ends were trimmed by 0 bases and 1 base, with 25 bases remaining between them. Germline CDR1 is SGHDT and CDR2 is YYEEEE. CDR3 sequence reads: CASSLVRGRATLTINYGYTF. In DNA form, the CDR3 reads TGTGCCAGCAGCTTGGTGCGTGGCAGGGCAACCCTTACCATTAACTATGGCTACACCTTC.

This clonotype was seen only a few times. The chain carries TRBV11-2 and TRBJ2-5; D is unclear. Between the trimmed V and J ends, which lost 1 base and 4 bases, there was a span of 13 bases. The germline V gene encodes CDR1 SGHAT and CDR2 FQNNGV. CDR3 length: 15 amino acids. CDR3 residues: CASSLGIYVGETQYF. CDR3 DNA sequence: TGTGCCAGCAGCTTAGGAATTTATGTGGGAGAGACCCAGTACTTC.

This clonotype turned up a few times. The chain has TRBV27 and TRBJ2-7; D call uncertain. CDR1 is MNHEY and CDR2 is SMNVEV in the germline V gene (reference sequence). The CDR3 covers 13 residues. V shed 3 bases and J shed 4 bases, with 10 bases lying between them. The CDR3 loop is CASSLELGYEQYF. For the CDR3, the DNA is TGTGCCAGCAGTTTGGAGTTGGGGTACGAGCAGTACTTC.

This clonotype was found many times. The chain links TRBV29-1 to TRBJ2-2, with 11 bases aligning to TRBD1. With 7 bases clipped from V and 4 bases from J, the junction kept 8 bases outside the gene matches. The CDR3 has 15 amino acids. Germline CDR1 is SQVTM and CDR2 is ANQGSEA. CDR3 in amino acids: CSAGTGGTGTGELFF. The DNA of the CDR3 is TGCAGCGCCGGGACAGGGGGAACGGGCACCGGGGAGCTGTTTTTT.

Many counts were recorded for this clonotype. V and J are TRBV11-2 and TRBJ1-5; 7 nucleotides match TRBD1. In germline, CDR1 is SGHAT, CDR2 FQNNGV. The V gene end was trimmed by 3 bases and the J gene end by 3 bases; junction bases not matched to a gene: 2. CDR3 length: 14 residues. The CDR3 spells CASSLTGPNQPQHF. CDR3 nucleotide sequence: TGTGCCAGCAGCTTGACAGGGCCCAATCAGCCCCAGCATTTT.